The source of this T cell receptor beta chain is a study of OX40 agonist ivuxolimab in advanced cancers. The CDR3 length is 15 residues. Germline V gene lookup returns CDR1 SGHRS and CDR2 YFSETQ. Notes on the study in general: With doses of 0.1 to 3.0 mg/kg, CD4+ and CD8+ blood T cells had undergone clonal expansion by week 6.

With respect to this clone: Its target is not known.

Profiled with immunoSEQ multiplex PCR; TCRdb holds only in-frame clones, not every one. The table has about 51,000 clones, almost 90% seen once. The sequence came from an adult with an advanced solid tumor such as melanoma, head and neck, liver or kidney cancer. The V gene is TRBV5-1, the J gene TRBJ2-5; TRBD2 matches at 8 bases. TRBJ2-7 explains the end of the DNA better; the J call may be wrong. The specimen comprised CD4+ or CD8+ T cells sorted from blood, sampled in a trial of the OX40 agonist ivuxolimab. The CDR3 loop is CASSPVGTRRYEQYF. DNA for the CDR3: TGCGCCAGCAGCCCGGTAGGGACTAGGAGGTACGAGCAGTACTTC.